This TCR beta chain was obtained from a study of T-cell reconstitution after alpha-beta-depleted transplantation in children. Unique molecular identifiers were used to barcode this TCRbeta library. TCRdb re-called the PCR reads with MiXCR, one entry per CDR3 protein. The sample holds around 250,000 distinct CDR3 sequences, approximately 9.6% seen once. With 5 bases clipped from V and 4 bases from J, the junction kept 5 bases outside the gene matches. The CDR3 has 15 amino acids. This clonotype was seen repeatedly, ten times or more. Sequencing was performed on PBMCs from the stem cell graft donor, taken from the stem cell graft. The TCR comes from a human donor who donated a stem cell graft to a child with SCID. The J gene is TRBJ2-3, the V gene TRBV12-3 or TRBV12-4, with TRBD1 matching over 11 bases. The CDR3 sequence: CASSRTGGIADTQYF. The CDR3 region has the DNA TGTGCCAGCAGTCGGACAGGGGGCATCGCAGATACGCAGTATTTT.